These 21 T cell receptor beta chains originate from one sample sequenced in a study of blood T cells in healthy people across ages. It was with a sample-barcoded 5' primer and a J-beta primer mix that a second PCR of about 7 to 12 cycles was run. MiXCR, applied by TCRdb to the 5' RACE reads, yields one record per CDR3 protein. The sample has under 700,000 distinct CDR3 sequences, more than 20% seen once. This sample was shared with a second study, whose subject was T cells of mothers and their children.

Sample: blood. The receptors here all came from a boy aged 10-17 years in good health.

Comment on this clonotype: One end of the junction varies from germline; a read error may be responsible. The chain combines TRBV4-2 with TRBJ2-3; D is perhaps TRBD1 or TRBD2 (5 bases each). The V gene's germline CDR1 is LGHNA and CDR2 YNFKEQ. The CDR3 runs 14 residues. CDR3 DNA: TGTGCCGGCAGCCAAGGGACGGACACAGATACGCAGTATTTT. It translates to CAGSQGTDTDTQYF.

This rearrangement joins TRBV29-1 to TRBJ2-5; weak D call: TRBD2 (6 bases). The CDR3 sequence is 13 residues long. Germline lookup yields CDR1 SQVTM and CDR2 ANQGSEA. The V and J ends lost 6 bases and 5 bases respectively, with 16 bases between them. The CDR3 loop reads CSVNLGGSETQYF. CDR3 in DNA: TGCAGCGTCAATTTGGGAGGATCCGAGACCCAGTACTTC.

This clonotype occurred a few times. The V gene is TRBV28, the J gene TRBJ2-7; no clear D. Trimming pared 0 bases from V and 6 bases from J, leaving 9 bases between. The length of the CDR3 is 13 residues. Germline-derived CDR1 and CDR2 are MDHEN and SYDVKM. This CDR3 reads CASSLWAHSEQYF. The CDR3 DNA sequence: TGTGCCAGCAGTTTATGGGCCCATTCCGAGCAGTACTTC.

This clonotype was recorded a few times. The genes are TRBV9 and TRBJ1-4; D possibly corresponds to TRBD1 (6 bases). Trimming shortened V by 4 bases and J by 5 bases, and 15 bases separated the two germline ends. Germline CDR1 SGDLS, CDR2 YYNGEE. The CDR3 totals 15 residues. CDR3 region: CASSPRTEGNEKLFF. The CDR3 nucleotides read TGTGCCAGCAGCCCTCGGACAGAGGGAAATGAAAAACTGTTTTTT.

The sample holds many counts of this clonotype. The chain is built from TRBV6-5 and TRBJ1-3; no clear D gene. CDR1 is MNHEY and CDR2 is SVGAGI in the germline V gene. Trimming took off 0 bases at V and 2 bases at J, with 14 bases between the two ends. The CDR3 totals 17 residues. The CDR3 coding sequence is TGTGCCAGCAGTTACTCTAGGAGGGCCTTCGCTGGAAACACCATATATTTT. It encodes CASSYSRRAFAGNTIYF.

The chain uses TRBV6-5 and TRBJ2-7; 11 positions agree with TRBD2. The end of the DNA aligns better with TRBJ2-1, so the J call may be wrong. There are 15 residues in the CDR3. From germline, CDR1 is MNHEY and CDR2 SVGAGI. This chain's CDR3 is CASGQTSGSDGEQFF. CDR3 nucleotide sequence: TGTGCCAGCGGACAAACTAGCGGGAGTGACGGTGAGCAGTTCTTC.

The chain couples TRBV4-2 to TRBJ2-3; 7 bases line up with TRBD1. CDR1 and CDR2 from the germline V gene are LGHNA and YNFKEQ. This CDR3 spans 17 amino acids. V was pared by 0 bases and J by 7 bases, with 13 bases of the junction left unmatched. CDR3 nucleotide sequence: TGTGCCAGCAGCCAAGATTTGACAGGACAGGCTAAGAATACGCAGTATTTT. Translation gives CASSQDLTGQAKNTQYF.

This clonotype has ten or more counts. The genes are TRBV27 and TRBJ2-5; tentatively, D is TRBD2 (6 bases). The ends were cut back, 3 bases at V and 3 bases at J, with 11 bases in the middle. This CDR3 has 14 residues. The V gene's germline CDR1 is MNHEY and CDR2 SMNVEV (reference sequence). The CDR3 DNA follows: TGTGCCAGCAGTTTGACATCGGGGGAAGAGACCCAGTACTTC. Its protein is CASSLTSGEETQYF.

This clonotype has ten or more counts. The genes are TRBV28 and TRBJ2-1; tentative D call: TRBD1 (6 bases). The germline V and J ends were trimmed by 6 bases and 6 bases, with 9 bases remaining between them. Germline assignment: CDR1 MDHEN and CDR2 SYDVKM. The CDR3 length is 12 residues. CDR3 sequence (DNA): TGTGCCAGCAGCATGGACAGCAATGAGCAGTTCTTC. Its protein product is CASSMDSNEQFF.

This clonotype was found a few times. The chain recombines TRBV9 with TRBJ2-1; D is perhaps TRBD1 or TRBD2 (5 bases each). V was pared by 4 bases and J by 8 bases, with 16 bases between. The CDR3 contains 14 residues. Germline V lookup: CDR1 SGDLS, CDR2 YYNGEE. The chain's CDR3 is CASSTDEGRYEQFF. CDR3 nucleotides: TGTGCCAGCAGCACAGATGAGGGACGGTATGAGCAGTTCTTC.

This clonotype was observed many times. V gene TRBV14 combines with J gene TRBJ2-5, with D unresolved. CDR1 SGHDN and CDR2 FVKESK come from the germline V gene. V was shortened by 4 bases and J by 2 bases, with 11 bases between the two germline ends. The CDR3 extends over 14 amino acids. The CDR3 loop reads CASSPYGRQETQYF. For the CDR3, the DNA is TGTGCCAGCAGCCCCTACGGACGTCAAGAGACCCAGTACTTC.

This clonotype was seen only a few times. The CDR3 reads CASSPTSPGANNEQFF. CDR3 nucleotide sequence: TGTGCCAGCTCACCAACCTCGCCAGGGGCCAACAATGAGCAGTTCTTC. J is TRBJ2-5 and V is TRBV18; TRBD1 is a possible D gene (6 bases). Matching the DNA end better, TRBJ2-1 makes the J call doubtful. Germline values: CDR1 KGHSH, CDR2 LQKENI. This CDR3 spans 16 amino acids.

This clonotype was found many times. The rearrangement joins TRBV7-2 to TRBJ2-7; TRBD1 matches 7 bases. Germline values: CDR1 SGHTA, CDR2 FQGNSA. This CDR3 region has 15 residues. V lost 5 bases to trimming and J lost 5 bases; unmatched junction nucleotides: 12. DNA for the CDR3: TGTGCCAGCAGCCCGACAGGACAGGTGTACGACGAGCAGTACTTC. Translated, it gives CASSPTGQVYDEQYF.

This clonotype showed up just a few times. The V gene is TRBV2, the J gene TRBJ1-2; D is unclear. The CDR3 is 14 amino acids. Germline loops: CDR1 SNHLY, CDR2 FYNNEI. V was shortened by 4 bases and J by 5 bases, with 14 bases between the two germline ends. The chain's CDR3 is CASSVNSGVYGYTF. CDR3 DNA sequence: TGTGCCAGCAGTGTCAACTCGGGAGTATATGGCTACACCTTC.

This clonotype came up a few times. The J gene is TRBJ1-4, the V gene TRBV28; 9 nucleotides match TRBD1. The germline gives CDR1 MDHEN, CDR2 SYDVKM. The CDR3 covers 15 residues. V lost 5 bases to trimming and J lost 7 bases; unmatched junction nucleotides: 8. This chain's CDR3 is CASSTLTGGLEKLFF. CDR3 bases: TGTGCCAGCAGTACCTTGACAGGGGGGCTTGAAAAACTGTTTTTT.

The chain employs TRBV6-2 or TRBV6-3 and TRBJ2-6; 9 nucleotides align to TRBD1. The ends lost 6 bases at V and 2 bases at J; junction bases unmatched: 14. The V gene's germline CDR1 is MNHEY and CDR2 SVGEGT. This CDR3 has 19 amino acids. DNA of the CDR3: TGTGCCAGCAGGAACCGCCATTGGGACAGGGATACTGGGGCCAACGTCCTGACTTTC. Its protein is CASRNRHWDRDTGANVLTF.

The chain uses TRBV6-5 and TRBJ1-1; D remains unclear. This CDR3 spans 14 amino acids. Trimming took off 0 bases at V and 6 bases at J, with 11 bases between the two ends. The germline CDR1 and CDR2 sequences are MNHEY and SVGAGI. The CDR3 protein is CASSYSAIGPEAFF. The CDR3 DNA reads TGTGCCAGCAGTTACTCCGCCATTGGTCCTGAAGCTTTCTTT.

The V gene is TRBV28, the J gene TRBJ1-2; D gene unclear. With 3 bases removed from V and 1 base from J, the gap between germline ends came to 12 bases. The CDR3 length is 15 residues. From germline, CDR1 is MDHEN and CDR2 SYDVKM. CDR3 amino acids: CASSLRQMHNYGYTF. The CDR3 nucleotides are TGTGCCAGCAGTTTGAGGCAGATGCATAACTATGGCTACACCTTC.

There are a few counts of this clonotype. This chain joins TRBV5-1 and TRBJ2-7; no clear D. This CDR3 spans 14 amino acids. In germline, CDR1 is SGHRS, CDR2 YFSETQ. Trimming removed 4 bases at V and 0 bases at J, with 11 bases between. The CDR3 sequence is CASSRVASSYEQYF. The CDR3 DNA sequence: TGCGCCAGCAGCCGGGTGGCAAGCTCCTACGAGCAGTACTTC.

The DNA for the CDR3 is TGTGCCAGCAAAGGGGACTACGAGCAGTACTTC. Amino acid sequence: CASKGDYEQYF. The rearrangement links TRBV6-1 to TRBJ2-7; perhaps TRBD1 as D (5 bases). The V and J ends lost 7 bases and 3 bases respectively, with 7 bases between them. CDR3 length: 11 residues. In germline, CDR1 is MNHNS, CDR2 SASEGT.

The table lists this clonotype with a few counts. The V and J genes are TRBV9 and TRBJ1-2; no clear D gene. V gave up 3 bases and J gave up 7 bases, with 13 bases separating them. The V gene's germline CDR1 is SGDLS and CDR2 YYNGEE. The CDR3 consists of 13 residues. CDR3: CASSGRPKGGYTF. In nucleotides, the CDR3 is TGTGCCAGCAGCGGGCGCCCTAAGGGTGGCTACACCTTC.